The 17 T cell receptor beta chains presented below share a single source sample, sequenced in a study of blood T cell repertoires in COVID-19. TCRdb's copy holds only in-frame clones and misses some; the assay was immunoSEQ multiplex PCR. The sample records about 240,000 clones, 86% being singletons. The sequenced sample consisted of peripheral blood. The source is a man between 60 and 70 years old with acute or convalescent COVID-19.

The chain links TRBV16 to TRBJ2-3; D possibly corresponds to TRBD2 (6 bases). The CDR3 has 16 amino acids. CDR1 and CDR2 from the germline V gene are KGHSY and FQNENV. Trimming pared 0 bases from V and 0 bases from J, leaving 10 bases between. Here the CDR3 DNA reads TGTGCCAGCAGCCAATCGGCAGGACTAAGCACAGATACGCAGTATTTT. Translated: CASSQSAGLSTDTQYF.

The rearrangement uses TRBV14 and TRBJ1-5; D perhaps matches TRBD1 (5 bases). This CDR3 comprises 14 residues. The germline V gene has CDR1 SGHDN and CDR2 FVKESK. The V end lost 4 bases, the J end lost 4 bases, and 11 bases lay between the germline ends. The chain's CDR3 is CASSPAGFNQPQHF. CDR3 nucleotide sequence: TGTGCCAGCAGCCCAGCAGGGTTTAATCAGCCCCAGCATTTT.

The V call is TRBV6-2 or TRBV6-3, the J call TRBJ2-1; 7 nucleotides match TRBD2. The CDR3 loop spans 18 amino acids. The germline V gene has CDR1 MNHEY and CDR2 SVGEGT. With 0 bases clipped from V and 4 bases from J, the junction kept 12 bases outside the gene matches. Here the CDR3 reads CASSYSGLADLLYNEQFF. CDR3 nucleotide sequence: TGTGCCAGCAGTTACTCAGGGCTAGCGGATCTACTGTACAATGAGCAGTTCTTC.

A single count supports this clone. The chain employs TRBV7-3 and TRBJ2-7, with unresolved D. Trimming left V 0 bases short and J 2 bases short, with 5 bases between. Germline CDR1 is SGHTA and CDR2 is FQGTGA. This CDR3 region has 13 residues. The CDR3 DNA is TGTGCCAGCAGCTTAACGCAGACCTACGAGCAGTACTTC. Its translation is CASSLTQTYEQYF.

The chain recombines TRBV7-6 with TRBJ2-3, with TRBD2 matching over 9 bases. This CDR3 contains 16 residues. Germline assignment: CDR1 SGHVS and CDR2 FNYEAQ. V lost 6 bases to trimming and J lost 3 bases; unmatched junction nucleotides: 10. DNA of the CDR3: TGTGCCAGCAGTCTAGATAGCGGGAGTCGGACAGATACGCAGTATTTT. Translated: CASSLDSGSRTDTQYF.

As DNA, the CDR3 is TGTGCCAGCGGAACCTGGTCTAGCGGTAGCTCCTACAATGAGCAGTTCTTC. It specifies CASGTWSSGSSYNEQFF. The rearrangement joins TRBV7-2 to TRBJ2-1; 7 positions match TRBD2. Germline V gene data show CDR1 as SGHTA and CDR2 as FQGNSA. J gave up 0 bases and V 8 bases, and 13 bases lay outside the gene matches. This CDR3 comprises 17 residues.

The V gene is TRBV19, the J gene TRBJ1-5; D remains unclear. Trimming shortened V by 10 bases and J by 5 bases, and 18 bases separated the two germline ends. Germline values: CDR1 LNHDA, CDR2 SQIVND (reference sequence). The length of the CDR3 is 14 residues. CDR3 nucleotide sequence: TGTGCCACCCACCCCACTCGGGATGATCAGCCCCAGCATTTT. It translates to CATHPTRDDQPQHF.

This clone occurred a few times. CDR3 residues: CASDMGQGHGYTF. The DNA of the CDR3 is TGTGCCAGCGATATGGGACAGGGACATGGCTACACCTTC. This chain uses TRBV2 with TRBJ1-2; 9 positions agree with TRBD1. The CDR3 has 13 amino acids. The trim removed 8 bases at V and 6 bases at J, leaving 7 bases unmatched. Germline CDR1 is SNHLY and CDR2 is FYNNEI.

V gene TRBV4-1 combines with J gene TRBJ1-2, with 8 bases lining up with TRBD1. The CDR3 covers 15 residues. Losses at the gene ends were 1 base for V and 5 bases for J; bases not matched to a gene: 6. CDR1 and CDR2 (germline): MGHRA, YSYEKL. The CDR3, as DNA: TGCGCCAGCAGCCAAGGGGGGACAGGCGGATATGGCTACACCTTC. It translates to CASSQGGTGGYGYTF.

CDR3 bases: TGTGCCAGCAGCTCCTCTAGCGGCCTATACGAGCAGTACTTC. Its protein product is CASSSSSGLYEQYF. V gene TRBV11-2 combines with J gene TRBJ2-7; 7 bases map to TRBD2. V shed 4 bases and J 4 bases; nucleotides not matched to a gene: 7. The CDR3 runs to 14 residues. Germline-derived CDR1 and CDR2 are SGHAT and FQNNGV.

The rearrangement joins TRBV2 to TRBJ1-2, with 8 bases lining up with TRBD1. V trimming: 2 bases; J trimming: 7 bases; junction bases outside the gene matches: 9. The germline gives CDR1 SNHLY, CDR2 FYNNEI. The length of the CDR3 is 15 residues. The CDR3 spells CASSEHFPGGAGYTF. The CDR3 DNA is TGTGCCAGCAGTGAACATTTTCCAGGGGGCGCTGGCTACACCTTC.

This chain links TRBV6-1 with TRBJ2-1; TRBD2 agrees at 8 bases. The CDR3 totals 16 residues. With 2 bases clipped from V and 7 bases from J, the junction kept 10 bases outside the gene matches. The V gene's germline CDR1 is MNHNS and CDR2 SASEGT. In nucleotides, the CDR3 is TGTGCCAGCAGTGAATTTAAGTCGGGAGGGCATAATGAGCAGTTCTTC. It is translated as CASSEFKSGGHNEQFF.

There are a few counts of this clone. The chain couples TRBV19 to TRBJ2-7; 7 nucleotides line up with TRBD2. Germline values: CDR1 LNHDA, CDR2 SQIVND (reference sequence). The CDR3 runs to 15 residues. J was trimmed by 3 bases and V by 3 bases; bases with no gene match: 8. CDR3 nucleotides: TGTGCCAGTAGTATCCTCCACGGGGAGGGCTACGAGCAGTACTTC. Protein product: CASSILHGEGYEQYF.

This chain joins TRBV29-1 and TRBJ1-4; the D is unclear. The germline V and J ends were trimmed by 0 bases and 1 base, with 12 bases remaining between them. Per germline, CDR1 SQVTM and CDR2 ANQGSEA. The CDR3 has 16 residues. For the CDR3, the DNA is TGCAGCGTTGAAGAGGCTCGGGGAGGAACTAATGAAAAACTGTTTTTT. Its translation: CSVEEARGGTNEKLFF.

The rearrangement joins TRBV28 to TRBJ2-1; D might be TRBD2 (7 bases). Trimming removed 7 bases at V and 7 bases at J, with 17 bases between. The V gene's germline CDR1 is MDHEN and CDR2 SYDVKM. This CDR3 is 14 amino acids long. The CDR3 bases are TGTGCCAGCAAGAAAGGGGGAGGGGTAAATGAGCAGTTCTTC. Its protein product is CASKKGGGVNEQFF.

The chain employs TRBV5-4 and TRBJ1-4; TRBD1 matches 9 bases. V was clipped by 2 bases and J by 8 bases; unmatched bases: 13. Germline V gene data show CDR1 as SGHNT and CDR2 as YYREEE (reference sequence). The CDR3 consists of 17 residues. The CDR3 loop reads CASSFGGTGGFREKLFF. The CDR3, as DNA: TGTGCCAGCAGCTTCGGCGGCACAGGGGGCTTTCGGGAAAAACTGTTTTTT.

J is TRBJ2-7 and V is TRBV28, with D maybe TRBD1 (6 bases). The CDR3 runs 14 residues. The germline CDR1 and CDR2 sequences are MDHEN and SYDVKM. Trimming removed 5 bases at V and 1 base at J, with 12 bases between. The DNA of the CDR3 is TGTGCCAGCAGTATATTAGGGACATCCTACGAGCAGTACTTC. This gives the protein CASSILGTSYEQYF. Complete variable domain (other parts from reference TRBV28 and TRBJ2-7): DVKVTQSSRYLVKRTGEKVFLECVQDMDHENMFWYRQDPGLGLRLIYFSYDVKMKEKGDIPEGYSVSREKKERFSLILESASTNQTSMYLCASSILGTSYEQYFGPGTRLTVT.